This T cell receptor beta chain was identified during a study of cytomegalovirus exposure and HLA in healthy donors. Germline CDR1 and CDR2: MNHNS and SASEGT. The CDR3 has 17 residues. Trimming pared 3 bases from V and 0 bases from J, leaving 15 bases between. Vbeta (60) and Jbeta (13) primers were used in the PCR. TCRdb keeps only in-frame clones here, not all; method: immunoSEQ multiplex PCR. Found here are about 210,000 clones, 80% to 90% of them singletons; the top ten hold 2.9%. Sequencing was done on a sample of PBMCs. The chain uses TRBV6-1 and TRBJ1-3; no definite D call. This clonotype originated in a man aged 25 to 40 in good health and CMV-seronegative. CDR3: CASSEAHSLSSGNTIYF. CDR3 sequence (DNA): TGTGCCAGCAGTGAGGCACACAGCCTGAGCTCTGGAAACACCATATATTTT.